This T cell receptor beta chain is drawn from a study of blood T cell repertoires in COVID-19. Germline trimming cut 0 bases from V and 9 bases from J; bases unmatched to any gene: 14. The germline V gene encodes CDR1 MNHEY and CDR2 SVGEGT. The CDR3 loop spans 18 amino acids. Generated by immunoSEQ multiplex PCR, the TCRdb table keeps only in-frame clones and is missing some. Here the sample spans some 190,000 clones, almost 90% being singletons. The receptor's source is a man between 18 and 35 years old with active or convalescent COVID-19. Sequencing was performed on peripheral blood. The chain recombines TRBV6-2 or TRBV6-3 with TRBJ1-5; TRBD1 agrees at 10 bases. The CDR3 nucleotides read TGTGCCAGCAGTTACTCAAGGACAGGGGGACTTCAGAGACGGCCCCAGCATTTT. Translating it yields CASSYSRTGGLQRRPQHF.